The next 24 T cell receptor beta chains were all read from a single sample in a study of cytomegalovirus exposure and HLA in healthy donors. The PCR used 60 Vbeta and 13 Jbeta primers. Repertoires were generated with immunoSEQ multiplex PCR, while TCRdb's copy carries only in-frame clones and drops some. Of 80,000 to 95,000 clones listed, roughly 69% are singletons. The sequenced material came from PBMCs. These receptor sequences come from a woman in her 30s in good health and CMV-seronegative.

The chain uses TRBV19 and TRBJ1-4, with D possibly matching TRBD1 (6 bases). There are 15 residues in the CDR3. Germline V gene sequence: CDR1 LNHDA, CDR2 SQIVND (reference sequence). V lost 3 bases, J lost 3 bases, and 11 bases lay in between. Here the CDR3 DNA reads TGTGCCAGTAGTATTACAGGGTCTGCTAATGAAAAACTGTTTTTT. Translation gives CASSITGSANEKLFF.

The genes are TRBV19 and TRBJ2-2; TRBD1 is a possible D gene (8 bases). There are 18 residues in the CDR3. The germline gives CDR1 LNHDA, CDR2 SQIVND (reference sequence). Deletions cut 4 bases from V and 0 bases from J, with 18 bases between. Here the CDR3 reads CASSRLAAGGTNTGELFF. CDR3 bases: TGTGCCAGTAGTAGACTAGCAGCAGGGGGCACGAACACCGGGGAGCTGTTTTTT.

This chain joins TRBV10-1 and TRBJ2-3; D is possibly TRBD2 (6 bases). This CDR3 is 13 amino acids long. Germline-derived CDR1 and CDR2 are WNHNN and SYGVQD (reference sequence). The CDR3 sequence: CAKGSGPTDTQYF. The CDR3 nucleotides read TGCGCGAAGGGGAGCGGGCCCACAGATACGCAGTATTTT.

The rearrangement links TRBV10-3 to TRBJ2-7, with D possibly TRBD1 on 6 matching bases. Trimming shortened V by 4 bases and J by 6 bases, and 16 bases separated the two germline ends. The CDR3 sequence is 14 residues long. Germline V lookup: CDR1 ENHRY, CDR2 SYGVKD. The CDR3 DNA reads TGTGCCATCAGTGCATCACCACAGGGTTCCGAGCAGTACTTC. The encoded protein is CAISASPQGSEQYF.

The V and J genes are TRBV9 and TRBJ2-7; 8 positions match TRBD1. Trimming cost V 3 bases and J 5 bases; bases outside gene matches: 4. CDR1 is SGDLS, CDR2 YYNGEE, per germline. The CDR3 covers 13 residues. The CDR3 sequence is CASSADRVHEQYF. DNA for the CDR3: TGTGCCAGCAGCGCGGACAGGGTCCACGAGCAGTACTTC. The variable domain in full, with the rest retrieved from reference TRBV9 and TRBJ2-7, is DSGVTQTPKHLITATGQRVTLRCSPRSGDLSVYWYQQSLDQGLQFLIQYYNGEERAKGNILERFSAQQFPDLHSELNLSSLELGDSALYFCASSADRVHEQYFGPGTRLTVT.

V is TRBV5-5 and J is TRBJ2-7, with D possibly matching TRBD2 (5 bases). Germline-derived CDR1 and CDR2 are SGHKS and YYEKEE (reference sequence). This CDR3 has 14 residues. Trimming cost V 7 bases and J 1 base, with 15 bases left between them. The CDR3 nucleotides are TGTGCCAGCGAGATGAGGACTTTATCCTACGAGCAGTACTTC. This encodes CASEMRTLSYEQYF.

This rearrangement joins TRBV7-2 to TRBJ2-1; 7 positions match TRBD2. The length of the CDR3 is 18 residues. Trimming removed 2 bases from V and 6 bases from J; junction bases left unmatched: 16. Germline lookup yields CDR1 SGHTA and CDR2 FQGNSA. The CDR3 DNA reads TGTGCCAGCAGCTTAATCCGTGCTAGCGGTTATTTTCGCAATGAGCAGTTCTTC. Encoded protein: CASSLIRASGYFRNEQFF.

The V and J genes are TRBV4-2 and TRBJ1-5; TRBD1 might be the D (5 bases). The CDR3 totals 16 residues. Germline CDR1 is LGHNA and CDR2 is YNFKEQ. Trimming left V 0 bases short and J 0 bases short, with 9 bases between. The CDR3 loop reads CASSQDRVGSNQPQHF. The CDR3 bases are TGTGCCAGCAGCCAAGACAGGGTCGGTAGCAATCAGCCCCAGCATTTT.

The chain links TRBV6-1 to TRBJ1-1; TRBD1 aligns across 8 bases. The CDR3 totals 14 residues. The germline V gene has CDR1 MNHNS and CDR2 SASEGT. The J segment lost 5 bases and the V segment lost 8 bases, leaving 10 bases of the junction unmatched. The CDR3: CASGNRGEGTEAFF. The CDR3 coding sequence is TGTGCCAGCGGGAACAGGGGGGAGGGAACTGAAGCTTTCTTT.

This chain connects TRBV5-1 to TRBJ1-5, with 10 bases matching TRBD1. The V segment lost 0 bases and the J segment 2 bases; nucleotides outside the gene matches: 2. This CDR3 contains 16 residues. CDR1 SGHRS and CDR2 YFSETQ come from the germline V gene. The DNA for the CDR3 is TGCGCCAGCAGCTTGGTGGGGACAGGGGGCAATCAGCCCCAGCATTTT. Amino acid sequence: CASSLVGTGGNQPQHF. Full variable domain (outside the CDR3, taken from reference TRBV5-1 and TRBJ1-5): KAGVTQTPRYLIKTRGQQVTLSCSPISGHRSVSWYQQTPGQGLQFLFEYFSETQRNKGNFPGRFSGRQFSNSRSEMNVSTLELGDSALYLCASSLVGTGGNQPQHFGDGTRLSIL.

The chain has TRBV6-1 and TRBJ2-7; D remains ambiguous. The CDR3 is 15 amino acids. V shed 0 bases and J shed 0 bases, with 9 bases lying between them. In germline, CDR1 is MNHNS, CDR2 SASEGT. The CDR3 bases are TGTGCCAGCAGTGAAGCGGCCCCGGGCTCCTACGAGCAGTACTTC. Its protein product is CASSEAAPGSYEQYF.

In its sample, this clone was seen a few times. This chain links TRBV10-3 with TRBJ2-5; 11 bases match TRBD1. The V gene end was trimmed by 10 bases and the J gene end by 4 bases; junction bases not matched to a gene: 14. Germline values: CDR1 ENHRY, CDR2 SYGVKD. The CDR3 runs 16 residues. The CDR3 is CATGQGGVQGRETQYF. As DNA, the CDR3 is TGTGCCACGGGACAGGGGGGGGTTCAGGGACGAGAGACCCAGTACTTC.

This clone appeared a few times. The chain is built from TRBV29-1 and TRBJ2-1; 7 nucleotides line up with TRBD1. This CDR3 has 14 amino acids. The V gene's germline CDR1 is SQVTM and CDR2 ANQGSEA. The V gene end was trimmed by 3 bases and the J gene end by 4 bases; junction bases not matched to a gene: 6. The CDR3 DNA sequence: TGCAGCGTTGAGTTACAGGGGAATTACAATGAGCAGTTCTTC. Residues: CSVELQGNYNEQFF.

V gene TRBV7-9 combines with J gene TRBJ2-2; TRBD2 agrees at 11 bases. The CDR3 runs 17 residues. Per germline, CDR1 SEHNR and CDR2 FQNEAQ (reference sequence). The junction had 10 bases not matched to a gene; V was cut back by 4 bases and J by 6 bases. The CDR3 DNA follows: TGTGCCAGCAGCTCAATTAGCGGGAGGGCCAACGCCGGGGAGCTGTTTTTT. The encoded protein is CASSSISGRANAGELFF.

The gene calls are TRBV7-2 and TRBJ1-1; 7 bases agree with TRBD1. Germline lookup yields CDR1 SGHTA and CDR2 FQGNSA. The CDR3 length is 13 residues. J was trimmed by 1 base and V by 6 bases; bases with no gene match: 2. The CDR3 coding sequence is TGTGCCAGCAGTCGGGACAGGAACACTGAAGCTTTCTTT. It translates to CASSRDRNTEAFF.

This chain links TRBV5-5 with TRBJ1-5; D possibly corresponds to TRBD1 (5 bases). The CDR3 loop spans 14 amino acids. V lost 4 bases to trimming and J lost 3 bases, with 11 bases between them. The V gene's germline CDR1 is SGHKS and CDR2 YYEKEE (reference sequence). The CDR3 protein is CASSLWGDNQPQHF. The CDR3 bases are TGTGCCAGCAGCCTTTGGGGGGACAATCAGCCCCAGCATTTT.

CDR3 nucleotides: TGTGCCAGCTCACCATTGGCTAGCGCGGCCTACGAGCAGTACTTC. Its translation is CASSPLASAAYEQYF. The gene calls are TRBV18 and TRBJ2-7, with D perhaps TRBD2 (6 bases). V gave up 2 bases and J gave up 2 bases, with 13 bases separating them. The germline CDR1 and CDR2 sequences are KGHSH and LQKENI. The CDR3 length is 15 residues.

V is TRBV18 and J is TRBJ1-2; 9 positions agree with TRBD1. The junction had 9 bases not matched to a gene; V was cut back by 6 bases and J by 4 bases. Germline CDR1 is KGHSH and CDR2 is LQKENI. CDR3 length equals 15 residues. The CDR3 here is CASSPEWGQGYGYTF. The CDR3 nucleotides read TGTGCCAGCTCTCCCGAATGGGGACAGGGCTATGGCTACACCTTC.

V and J are TRBV7-2 and TRBJ2-4, with 7 bases aligning to TRBD1. The CDR3 is made up of 15 amino acids. Germline CDR1 is SGHTA and CDR2 is FQGNSA. Unmatched junction bases numbered 12, after V lost 6 bases and J lost 7 bases. The CDR3 protein is CASSSNTGAYNIQYF. DNA of the CDR3: TGTGCCAGCAGTTCCAATACAGGGGCATATAACATTCAGTACTTC.

The chain carries TRBV7-8 and TRBJ2-1; TRBD2 matches at 9 bases. V dropped 1 base and J dropped 0; count of bases not matched to a gene: 7. The CDR3 contains 18 residues. Germline V CDR1 and CDR2: SGHVS, FQNEAQ. The CDR3 nucleotides are TGTGCCAGCAGCTTAGTCTCGAGCGGGAGGCGCTCCTACAATGAGCAGTTCTTC. This sequence encodes CASSLVSSGRRSYNEQFF. Full variable domain (remainder filled in from reference TRBV7-8 and TRBJ2-1): GAGVSQSPRYKVAKRGQDVALRCDPISGHVSLFWYQQALGQGPEFLTYFQNEAQLDKSGLPSDRFFAERPEGSVSTLKIQRTQQEDSAVYLCASSLVSSGRRSYNEQFFGPGTRLTVL.

The V and J genes are TRBV21-1 and TRBJ2-7; TRBD1, the table's D call, lacks a check against the DNA. TRBV21-1 is a pseudogene segment. This CDR3 has 12 residues. CDR3 in DNA: TGTGCCAGCTCACAGGGCAGCTACGAGCAGTACTTC. Translating gives CASSQGSYEQYF.

This clone appeared a few times. This chain joins TRBV7-3 and TRBJ2-3; tentatively, D is TRBD1 (6 bases). Germline V gene lookup returns CDR1 SGHTA and CDR2 FQGTGA. Trimming removed 6 bases at V and 4 bases at J, with 14 bases between. The CDR3 consists of 14 residues. The CDR3 protein is CASSSDRFSDTQYF. The CDR3 DNA reads TGTGCCAGCAGTTCCGACAGGTTCTCAGATACGCAGTATTTT. Combining the CDR3 with reference TRBV7-3 and TRBJ2-3 gives the whole variable domain GAGVSQTPSNKVTEKGKYVELRCDPISGHTALYWYRQSLGQGPEFLIYFQGTGAADDSGLPNDRFFAVRPEGSVSTLKIQRTERGDSAVYLCASSSDRFSDTQYFGPGTRLTVL.

The chain uses TRBV7-2 and TRBJ2-7, with 7 nucleotides matching TRBD2. Germline V lookup: CDR1 SGHTA, CDR2 FQGNSA. CDR3 length equals 15 residues. V dropped 3 bases and J dropped 0; count of bases not matched to a gene: 5. The CDR3 DNA sequence: TGTGCCAGCAGCTTTGGGGGGGGGAGCTCCTACGAGCAGTACTTC. This sequence encodes CASSFGGGSSYEQYF.

V and J are TRBV7-9 and TRBJ1-5, with 12 bases aligning to TRBD1. Germline V gene sequence: CDR1 SEHNR, CDR2 FQNEAQ (reference sequence). The V and J ends lost 5 bases and 0 bases, in that order; junction bases with no gene match: 8. The CDR3 runs to 18 residues. CDR3 in DNA: TGTGCCAGCAGCCCCGGGACAGGGGGCGATCATAGCAATCAGCCCCAGCATTTT. Translated: CASSPGTGGDHSNQPQHF.